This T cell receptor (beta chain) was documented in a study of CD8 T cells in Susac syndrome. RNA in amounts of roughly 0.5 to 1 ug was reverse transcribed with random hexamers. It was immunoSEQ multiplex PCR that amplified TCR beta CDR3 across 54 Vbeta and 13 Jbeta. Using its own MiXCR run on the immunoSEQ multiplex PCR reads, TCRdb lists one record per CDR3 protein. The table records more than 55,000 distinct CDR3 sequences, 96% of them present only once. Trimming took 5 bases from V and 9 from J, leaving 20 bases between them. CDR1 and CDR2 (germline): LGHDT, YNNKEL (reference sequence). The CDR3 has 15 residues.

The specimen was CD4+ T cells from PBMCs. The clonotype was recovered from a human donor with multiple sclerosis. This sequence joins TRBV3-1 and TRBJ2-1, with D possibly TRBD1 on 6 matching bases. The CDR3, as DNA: TGTGCCAGCAGCGGTGTGGGGCAGGGGTTTAGTGAGCAGTTCTTC. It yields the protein CASSGVGQGFSEQFF.